A selection of T cell receptor beta chains follows, all from one sample in a study of T cell repertoires in cytomegalovirus infection. Each CDR3 protein gets one entry after TCRdb re-called the reads with MiXCR. The sample lists around 550,000 distinct CDR3 sequences, about 26% occurring once. The sequencing sample was made of PBMCs. The receptors shown here come from a human donor in good health (CMV status not recorded). Some clones in this sample may be carry-over from other donors' samples. CDR3s include the opening cysteine and the closing phenylalanine or tryptophan. A D gene is named only where the DNA matches it firmly. The size field is filled for only some rows; it gives once, few, many or a size class.

CDR3 DNA	CDR3 protein	clone size	J gene	D gene	V gene
TGTGCTAGTGGTTCCGGGACACCGGCTAGCAATCAGCCCCAGCATTTT	CASGSGTPASNQPQHF	few	TRBJ1-5	.	TRBV12-5
TGTGCCAGCAGCTCCGCGGGGGGGACTAATGTTTACAATGAGCAGTTCTTC	CASSSAGGTNVYNEQFF	.	TRBJ2-1	TRBD2	TRBV7-8
TGCAGCGCAAGTAGGGGCCTAGCGAGTGAAAAACTGTTTTTT	CSASRGLASEKLFF	.	TRBJ1-4	.	TRBV29-1
TGTGCCAGCAGCTTAGAAATGACAGTGGGGGACACCATATATTTT	CASSLEMTVGDTIYF	.	TRBJ1-3	.	TRBV11-2
TGTGCCAGCAGTCTCGGGACAAGGCGGTTTACTGAAGCTTTCTTT	CASSLGTRRFTEAFF	.	TRBJ1-1	.	TRBV7-9
TGTGCCAGCAGCCCAATGGGCCGCGAAAATGAGCAGTTCTTC	CASSPMGRENEQFF	many	TRBJ2-1	.	TRBV7-2
TGTGCCAGCAGGAACCCCGGGACATTGGAGCTGTTTTTT	CASRNPGTLELFF	.	TRBJ2-2	.	TRBV6-2/TRBV6-3
TGTGCCAGCAGTTACTGGAGACCTAGGGCAGGCCACCATGCAGATACGCAGTATTTT	CASSYWRPRAGHHADTQYF	few	TRBJ2-3	.	TRBV6-2/TRBV6-3
TGTGCCAGTAGTATGACTAGCCCCCTCTCAGAGCAGTACTTC	CASSMTSPLSEQYF	.	TRBJ2-7	TRBD2	TRBV19
TGTGCCAGCAGTCCGGGACTTTTCACCACTGAAGCTTTCTTT	CASSPGLFTTEAFF	once	TRBJ1-1	.	TRBV12-3/TRBV12-4
TGTGCCAGCAGCACAACCTTTCAGCGGGGCACTGAAGCTTTCTTT	CASSTTFQRGTEAFF	many	TRBJ1-1	.	TRBV7-2
TGTGCCAGCAGTTACTCGACAGGGTCTCCCTACAATGAGCAGTTCTTC	CASSYSTGSPYNEQFF	.	TRBJ2-1	TRBD1	TRBV6-2/TRBV6-3
TGTGCCAGCAGCTTAGGAGTAGGGGGAAATGAAAAACTGTTTTTT	CASSLGVGGNEKLFF	many	TRBJ1-4	.	TRBV7-2
TGTGCCAGCAGTTTTACGAGGGCAGCTAATAATTCACCCCTCCACTTT	CASSFTRAANNSPLHF	.	TRBJ1-6	.	TRBV27
TGTGCTAGTGGCACCGGGACAGGGTCTCAGGAAGCTTTCTTT	CASGTGTGSQEAFF	few	TRBJ1-1	TRBD1	TRBV12-5
TGCGCCAGCAGCGTCGAGGGCACTGAAGCTTTCTTT	CASSVEGTEAFF	.	TRBJ1-1	.	TRBV4-3
TGTGCCAGCAGCTTAAATCGAGTTGACCCGGTTTACACCTTC	CASSLNRVDPVYTF	few	TRBJ1-2	.	TRBV7-9
TGTGCCAGTAGTCCCAACCGGGACAGGGATAATTCACCCCTCTACTTT	CASSPNRDRDNSPLYF	.	TRBJ1-6	TRBD1	TRBV19
TGCAGCGTCAACAGGGGGCGAAACACTGAAGCTTTCTTT	CSVNRGRNTEAFF	few	TRBJ1-1	TRBD1	TRBV29-1
TGCGCCAGCAGCCAAGACCGACTAAGACTTCAGGGGGGCGAGCAGTACTTC	CASSQDRLRLQGGEQYF	few	TRBJ2-7	.	TRBV4-1
TGTGCCAGCAGCCGAGCCAGCGGACAAACTCCAACCGGGGAGCTGTTTTTT	CASSRASGQTPTGELFF	many	TRBJ2-2	.	TRBV7-6
TGTGCCAGCAGCTTAGTTCGGGAAAGCTATGGCTACACCTTC	CASSLVRESYGYTF	.	TRBJ1-2	.	TRBV7-9
TGCAGCGTCCAGCCTCAAGAGACCCAGTACTTC	CSVQPQETQYF	.	TRBJ2-5	.	TRBV29-1
TGTGCCAGCAGCTTCCCCTCTCCGGCGGGAATGAGCACAGATACGCAGTATTTT	CASSFPSPAGMSTDTQYF	many	TRBJ2-3	.	TRBV7-2
TGTGCCAGCAGTTTTGCCCTTGGAGGAAACATTCAGTACTTC	CASSFALGGNIQYF	.	TRBJ2-4	.	TRBV12-3/TRBV12-4
TGTGCCAGTAGTCCGTCCGACAGACTCTCTGGGGCCAACGTCCTGACTTTC	CASSPSDRLSGANVLTF	.	TRBJ2-6	.	TRBV19
TGTGCCATCAGTGAGTCGATGAAGGGCTTCTATGGCTACACCTTC	CAISESMKGFYGYTF	few	TRBJ1-2	.	TRBV10-3
TGTGCCAGCATCAAAATAGAGCCGGGACTAGCCGGCAATGAGCAGTTCTTC	CASIKIEPGLAGNEQFF	few	TRBJ2-1	TRBD2	TRBV27
TGTGCCACCAGTGATGGGGAGGCTGGACTCTACAATGAGCAGTTCTTC	CATSDGEAGLYNEQFF	.	TRBJ2-1	.	TRBV24-1
TGTGCCAGCAGTGGGAGGGCGCCCGATCAGCCCCAGCATTTT	CASSGRAPDQPQHF	few	TRBJ1-5	.	TRBV12-3/TRBV12-4
TGCAGCGTTGTGACAGGCCAGAATTACGAGCAGTACTTC	CSVVTGQNYEQYF	.	TRBJ2-7	.	TRBV29-1
TGTGCCAGCAGCTTAGGGGTCGGAGGGGGGGATGGCTACACCTTC	CASSLGVGGGDGYTF	.	TRBJ1-2	.	TRBV11-2
TGTGCCAGCAGTCCAGGGGGGGGGGCGCTTCCCTACGAGCAGTACTTC	CASSPGGGALPYEQYF	.	TRBJ2-7	.	TRBV25-1
TGCAGTGCCACAGCGACCTATGCCAAAAACATTCAGTACTTC	CSATATYAKNIQYF	.	TRBJ2-4	.	TRBV20-1
TGTGCCAGCAGTTTATCGATCGGGCATACCGGGGATACGCAGTATTTT	CASSLSIGHTGDTQYF	many	TRBJ2-3	.	TRBV27
TGTGCCAGCAGCTTAATCAGGACTAGCACAGATACGCAGTATTTT	CASSLIRTSTDTQYF	many	TRBJ2-3	.	TRBV7-2
TGCGCCAGCAGCTTGCTGGACAGGGGTCGGAACGAGCAGTACTTC	CASSLLDRGRNEQYF	.	TRBJ2-7	TRBD1	TRBV5-1
TGTGCCAGCAGTTATCTTAACCGGGACAGGGGCAATGAGCAGTTCTTC	CASSYLNRDRGNEQFF	once	TRBJ2-1	TRBD1	TRBV6-2/TRBV6-3
TGTGCCAGCAGTGGTGGGACACCACAACCGGATAGCACAGATACGCAGTATTTT	CASSGGTPQPDSTDTQYF	many	TRBJ2-3	.	TRBV27
TGTGCCAGCAGCTACAAGTTACAGGGAGGCAATGAGCAGTTCTTC	CASSYKLQGGNEQFF	few	TRBJ2-1	.	TRBV6-2/TRBV6-3
TGCAGTGCTAGAGGCAGGGGGGCGGAGACCCAGTACTTC	CSARGRGAETQYF	.	TRBJ2-5	.	TRBV20-1
TGTGCCAGCAGACAAGGGACTAGCGGCCGCAATGAGCAGTTCTTC	CASRQGTSGRNEQFF	few	TRBJ2-1	TRBD2	TRBV6-2/TRBV6-3
TGTGCCAGCAGTTTACGCACAGGGGGCCAAGGGACCCAGTACTTC	CASSLRTGGQGTQYF	.	TRBJ2-5	TRBD1	TRBV12-3/TRBV12-4